These 29 T cell receptor beta chains were all obtained from the same sample, sequenced in a study of CD8+CD57+ T cells in acquired aplastic anemia. Patients included in sequencing had previously demonstrated CD8+CD57+ cell expansion by flow cytometry. Genomic DNA, serving as template, underwent TCR beta VDJ and CDR3 profiling. One entry per CDR3 protein, called by TCRdb with MiXCR from the reads. The sample has approximately 150,000 distinct CDR3 sequences, more than 45% seen once; the top ten hold 0.85% to 1.3%. Sequencing input: sorted CD4+, CD8+, or CD8+CD57+ T cells (not recorded which) from PBMCs. The source of these receptors is a human donor with aplastic anemia.

The chain employs TRBV24-1 and TRBJ2-7; 8 nucleotides align to TRBD1. CDR1 is KGHDR and CDR2 is SFDVKD in the germline V gene. With V trimmed by 5 bases and J by 6 bases, 2 bases remained unmatched. CDR3 size: 12 residues. This chain's CDR3 is CATSVTGVEQYF. The CDR3 nucleotides read TGTGCCACCAGTGTGACAGGGGTCGAGCAGTACTTC.

This clonotype appeared many times. The rearrangement joins TRBV5-4 to TRBJ1-6; no firm D call. The CDR3 is made up of 12 amino acids. The germline V gene encodes CDR1 SGHNT and CDR2 YYREEE (reference sequence). With 4 bases removed from V and 5 bases from J, the gap between germline ends came to 4 bases. DNA of the CDR3: TGTGCCAGCAGCCTCGATAATTCACCCCTCCACTTT. This encodes CASSLDNSPLHF.

The gene calls are TRBV24-1 and TRBJ2-5; TRBD1 matches 7 bases. With V trimmed by 5 bases and J by 5 bases, 10 bases remained unmatched. CDR3 length equals 15 residues. CDR1 and CDR2 (germline): KGHDR, SFDVKD. The CDR3 DNA reads as TGTGCCACCAGTGGCCAAGGGACAGACGGGGAGACCCAGTACTTC. Its protein product is CATSGQGTDGETQYF.

This clonotype was recorded many times. The V call is TRBV19, the J call TRBJ1-2; 8 bases agree with TRBD1. The trim removed 1 base at V and 6 bases at J, leaving 7 bases unmatched. From germline, CDR1 is LNHDA and CDR2 SQIVND (reference sequence). This CDR3 comprises 15 residues. Here the CDR3 DNA reads TGTGCCAGTAGTATAGCCCGGACAGGGACCCATGGCTACACCTTC. This translates into CASSIARTGTHGYTF.

The genes are TRBV20-1 and TRBJ1-4, with unresolved D. Germline lookup yields CDR1 DFQATT and CDR2 SNEGSKA (reference sequence). V was shortened by 0 bases and J by 6 bases, with 8 bases between the two germline ends. This CDR3 spans 13 amino acids. The DNA for the CDR3 is TGCAGTGCTAGAGACGCGGGCGATGAAAAACTGTTTTTT. Protein: CSARDAGDEKLFF.

CDR3 residues: CATTRGSGGYTF. The DNA for the CDR3 is TGTGCCACCACGAGGGGATCGGGTGGCTACACCTTC. V and J are TRBV24-1 and TRBJ1-2; tentative D call: TRBD1 (5 bases). The CDR3 sequence is 12 residues long. V was trimmed by 8 bases and J by 7 bases, leaving 13 bases between them. Germline V CDR1 and CDR2: KGHDR, SFDVKD.

With respect to this clonotype: Given a much more abundant clone one base away, this may be a read error. The V gene is TRBV27, the J gene TRBJ2-3, with D possibly being TRBD2 (8 bases). The CDR3 spans 15 residues. The germline gives CDR1 MNHEY, CDR2 SMNVEV (reference sequence). CDR3 DNA sequence: TGTGCCAGCAGAACTAGCGGCGAGGGGGCAGATATGCAGTATTTT. Its protein product is CASRTSGEGADMQYF.

This clonotype was detected a few times. This may stem from a read error, because a much larger clone lies one nucleotide away. J is TRBJ1-1 and V is TRBV19; D gene ambiguous. The CDR3 runs to 11 residues. The V gene's germline CDR1 is LNHDA and CDR2 SQIVND (reference sequence). Trimming cost V 4 bases and J 7 bases, with 7 bases left between them. CDR3 sequence reads: CASSTQDEAFF. CDR3 sequence (DNA): TGTGCCAGTAGTACCCAAGATGAAGCTTTCTTT.

The chain has TRBV24-1 and TRBJ2-6, with D perhaps TRBD1 (6 bases). V was shortened by 4 bases and J by 3 bases, with 9 bases between the two germline ends. The germline V gene has CDR1 KGHDR and CDR2 SFDVKD. CDR3 size: 15 residues. The CDR3 DNA follows: TGTGCCACCAGTGAGGCAGGGGATGGGGCCAACGTCCTGACTTTC. This codes for CATSEAGDGANVLTF.

V is TRBV9 and J is TRBJ1-2; D may be TRBD1 (5 bases). Germline CDR1 SGDLS, CDR2 YYNGEE. This CDR3 region has 15 residues. Trimming took off 0 bases at V and 2 bases at J, with 11 bases between the two ends. Here the CDR3 reads CASSVGQGRNYGYTF. In nucleotides, the CDR3 is TGTGCCAGCAGCGTAGGTCAGGGCAGAAACTATGGCTACACCTTC.

A note on this clonotype: Just one base apart from a much larger clone, this may be a read error. The chain has TRBV14 and TRBJ2-5; unclear D gene. The CDR3 runs to 11 residues. Germline V gene lookup returns CDR1 SGHDN and CDR2 FVKESK. CDR3 amino acids: CTSSHIETQYF. CDR3 in DNA: TGTACCAGCAGCCATATAGAGACCCAGTACTTC.

There are many counts of this clonotype. V and J are TRBV5-1 and TRBJ2-3; D unresolved. The V end lost 4 bases, the J end lost 5 bases, and 14 bases lay between the germline ends. Germline loops: CDR1 SGHRS, CDR2 YFSETQ. CDR3 size: 14 residues. CDR3 coding DNA: TGCGCCAGCAGCCCCCGGACCCCCGGAGATACGCAGTATTTT. The encoded protein is CASSPRTPGDTQYF. Drawing the rest from reference TRBV5-1 and TRBJ2-3, the complete variable domain is KAGVTQTPRYLIKTRGQQVTLSCSPISGHRSVSWYQQTPGQGLQFLFEYFSETQRNKGNFPGRFSGRQFSNSRSEMNVSTLELGDSALYLCASSPRTPGDTQYFGPGTRLTVL.

This clonotype was counted at least ten times. The rearrangement joins TRBV6-1 to TRBJ2-7, with 7 positions matching TRBD1. Germline trimming cut 8 bases from V and 1 base from J; bases unmatched to any gene: 14. Per germline, CDR1 MNHNS and CDR2 SASEGT. The CDR3 consists of 16 residues. The CDR3 loop is CASEETGFAVSYEQYF. CDR3 coding DNA: TGTGCCAGCGAGGAGACAGGGTTTGCTGTTTCCTACGAGCAGTACTTC.

The V call is TRBV7-2, the J call TRBJ1-2, with 7 bases lining up with TRBD1. Germline CDR1 is SGHTA and CDR2 is FQGNSA. V lost 0 bases to trimming and J lost 2 bases; unmatched junction nucleotides: 6. The CDR3 totals 16 residues. The CDR3 bases are TGTGCCAGCAGCTTAGCTAGTCACAGGGGAAACTATGGCTACACCTTC. Translating it yields CASSLASHRGNYGYTF.

The chain carries TRBV15 and TRBJ2-7; D may be TRBD2 (6 bases). Germline V gives CDR1 LNHNV, CDR2 YYDKDF (reference sequence). Trimming took off 0 bases at V and 3 bases at J, with 9 bases between the two ends. The length of the CDR3 is 14 residues. The CDR3 region is CATSRDYGGYEQYF. CDR3 sequence (DNA): TGTGCCACCAGCAGAGATTACGGGGGCTACGAGCAGTACTTC.

Ten or more counts support this clonotype. V and J are TRBV6-1 and TRBJ1-2; D remains unclear. CDR1 is MNHNS, CDR2 SASEGT, per germline. The CDR3 runs 13 residues. V was shortened by 6 bases and J by 5 bases, with 13 bases between the two germline ends. In nucleotides, the CDR3 is TGTGCCAGCAGACCAACCGGTATTTATGGCTACACCTTC. Amino acid sequence: CASRPTGIYGYTF.

The chain has TRBV9 and TRBJ1-3; 10 bases match TRBD1. With 5 bases clipped from V and 0 bases from J, the junction kept 5 bases outside the gene matches. The germline V gene has CDR1 SGDLS and CDR2 YYNGEE. This CDR3 contains 16 residues. The CDR3 is CASSRQGAYSGNTIYF. In DNA, the CDR3 is TGTGCCAGCAGTCGACAGGGGGCATACTCTGGAAACACCATATATTTT.

This clonotype was counted between two and nine times. V is TRBV19 and J is TRBJ2-4; D is unclear. There are 17 residues in the CDR3. V was clipped by 3 bases and J by 0 bases, with 15 bases between them. The germline CDR1 and CDR2 sequences are LNHDA and SQIVND (reference sequence). CDR3 amino acids: CASSIRVVRVAKNIQYF. The CDR3 coding sequence is TGTGCCAGTAGTATTCGGGTGGTCAGAGTAGCCAAAAACATTCAGTACTTC.

This sequence joins TRBV10-3 and TRBJ1-1; no reliable D call. The V end was cut by 2 bases, the J end by 2 bases, with 9 bases between. This CDR3 has 14 residues. The V gene's germline CDR1 is ENHRY and CDR2 SYGVKD. As DNA, the CDR3 is TGTGCCATCAGTGAGGACCCGGAAAACACTGAAGCTTTCTTT. Amino acids: CAISEDPENTEAFF.

This clonotype was found many times. The genes are TRBV20-1 and TRBJ2-1; 10 positions agree with TRBD2. The germline CDR1 and CDR2 sequences are DFQATT and SNEGSKA (reference sequence). The V gene end was trimmed by 1 base and the J gene end by 13 bases; junction bases not matched to a gene: 10. The CDR3 runs 14 residues. This CDR3 is CSARVPGLASSQFF. DNA of the CDR3: TGCAGTGCTAGAGTCCCGGGACTAGCGTCTTCTCAGTTCTTC.

The chain employs TRBV29-1 and TRBJ1-2, with D tentatively TRBD1 (6 bases). Germline V CDR1 and CDR2: SQVTM, ANQGSEA. Trimming pared 3 bases from V and 0 bases from J, leaving 8 bases between. CDR3 length: 13 amino acids. In DNA form, the CDR3 reads TGCAGCGTTGAGGGACATCCTAACTATGGCTACACCTTC. This sequence encodes CSVEGHPNYGYTF. Supplemented by reference TRBV29-1 and TRBJ1-2, the full variable domain reads SAVISQKPSRDICQRGTSLTIQCQVDSQVTMMFWYRQQPGQSLTLIATANQGSEATYESGFVIDKFPISRPNLTFSTLTVSNMSPEDSSIYLCSVEGHPNYGYTFGSGTRLTVV.

A few counts support this clonotype. The chain is built from TRBV10-1 and TRBJ2-3, with D possibly being TRBD1 (6 bases). Deletions cut 4 bases from V and 3 bases from J, with 14 bases between. Germline V gene data show CDR1 as WNHNN and CDR2 as SYGVQD (reference sequence). The CDR3 is made up of 15 amino acids. The CDR3 reads CASSGRTAKTDTQYF. The CDR3 DNA follows: TGCGCCAGCAGTGGGAGGACAGCGAAGACAGATACGCAGTATTTT.

The chain uses TRBV19 and TRBJ2-5; 10 bases line up with TRBD2. The CDR3 sequence is 14 residues long. CDR1 is LNHDA, CDR2 SQIVND, per germline (reference sequence). V was pared by 6 bases and J by 2 bases, with 3 bases of the junction left unmatched. The CDR3: CASRPAGGQETQYF. The CDR3 DNA reads TGTGCCAGTAGACCAGCGGGAGGGCAAGAGACCCAGTACTTC.

Comment on this clonotype: One end of the junction does not line up with germline, which may come from a read error. V gene TRBV10-2 combines with J gene TRBJ1-1, with D possibly matching TRBD1 (5 bases). CDR1 WSHSY and CDR2 SAAADI come from the germline V gene. This CDR3 is 14 amino acids long. For the CDR3, the DNA is TGCGCCTGCAGTGAGTCGAATGGACAACCGGTTACTTTCTTT. Protein sequence: CACSESNGQPVTFF.

This clonotype was observed many times. This chain connects TRBV2 to TRBJ2-6; D is unclear. Looked up from germline, CDR1 is SNHLY and CDR2 is FYNNEI. This CDR3 is 13 amino acids long. The ends were cut back, 7 bases at V and 0 bases at J, with 4 bases in the middle. The chain's CDR3 is CASIRSGANVLTF. CDR3 in DNA: TGTGCCAGCATACGCTCTGGGGCCAACGTCCTGACTTTC.

In its sample, this clonotype was seen many times. The chain combines TRBV7-8 with TRBJ1-2; possible D gene TRBD1, 5 bases. CDR3 length: 13 amino acids. The germline V gene encodes CDR1 SGHVS and CDR2 FQNEAQ. The V end lost 6 bases, the J end lost 2 bases, and 10 bases lay between the germline ends. The CDR3 reads CASSPDNNYGYTF. Written as DNA, the CDR3 is TGTGCCAGCAGTCCGGACAACAACTATGGCTACACCTTC.

This chain joins TRBV2 and TRBJ1-5; D gene uncertain. The ends were cut back, 8 bases at V and 0 bases at J, with 20 bases in the middle. The CDR3 length is 17 residues. CDR1 is SNHLY, CDR2 FYNNEI, per germline. The CDR3 DNA reads as TGTGCCAGCGGGGATCGTGGGTTCCCTTATAGCAATCAGCCCCAGCATTTT. This sequence encodes CASGDRGFPYSNQPQHF.

In its sample, this clonotype was seen many times. V and J are TRBV19 and TRBJ1-6; unclear D gene. From germline, CDR1 is LNHDA and CDR2 SQIVND (reference sequence). This CDR3 contains 13 residues. The ends were cut back, 7 bases at V and 8 bases at J, with 12 bases in the middle. The CDR3: CASTYTGDSPLHF. The CDR3, as DNA: TGTGCCAGTACCTATACTGGGGATTCACCCCTCCACTTT.

As concerns this clonotype: This sequence may be a read error, since a much larger clone differs from it by one base. The chain recombines TRBV6-2 or TRBV6-3 with TRBJ2-1, with D possibly TRBD2 on 5 matching bases. Germline V gene data show CDR1 as MNHEY and CDR2 as SVGEGT. CDR3 length: 17 residues. V was trimmed by 0 bases and J by 3 bases, leaving 15 bases between them. The CDR3 spells CASSYSGLARVYNEQFF. The CDR3 DNA sequence: TGTGCCAGCAGTTACTCGGGGTTAGCGAGGGTCTACAATGAGCAGTTCTTC.